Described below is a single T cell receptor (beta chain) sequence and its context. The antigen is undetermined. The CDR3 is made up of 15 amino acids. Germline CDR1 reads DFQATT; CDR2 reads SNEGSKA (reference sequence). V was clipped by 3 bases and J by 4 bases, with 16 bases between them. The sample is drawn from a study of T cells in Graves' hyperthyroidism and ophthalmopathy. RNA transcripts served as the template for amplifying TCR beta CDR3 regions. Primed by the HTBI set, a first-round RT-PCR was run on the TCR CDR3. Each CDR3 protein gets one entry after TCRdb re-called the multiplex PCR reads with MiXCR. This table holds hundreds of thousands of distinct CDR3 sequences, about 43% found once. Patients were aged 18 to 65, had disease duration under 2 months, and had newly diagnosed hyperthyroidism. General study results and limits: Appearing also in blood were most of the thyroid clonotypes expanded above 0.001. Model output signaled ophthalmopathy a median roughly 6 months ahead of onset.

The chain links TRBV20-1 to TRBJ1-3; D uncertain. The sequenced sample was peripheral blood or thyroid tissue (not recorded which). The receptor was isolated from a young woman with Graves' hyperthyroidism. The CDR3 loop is CSARGGLGEGNTIYF. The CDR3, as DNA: TGCAGTGCTAGGGGCGGGCTAGGTGAAGGAAACACCATATATTTT.